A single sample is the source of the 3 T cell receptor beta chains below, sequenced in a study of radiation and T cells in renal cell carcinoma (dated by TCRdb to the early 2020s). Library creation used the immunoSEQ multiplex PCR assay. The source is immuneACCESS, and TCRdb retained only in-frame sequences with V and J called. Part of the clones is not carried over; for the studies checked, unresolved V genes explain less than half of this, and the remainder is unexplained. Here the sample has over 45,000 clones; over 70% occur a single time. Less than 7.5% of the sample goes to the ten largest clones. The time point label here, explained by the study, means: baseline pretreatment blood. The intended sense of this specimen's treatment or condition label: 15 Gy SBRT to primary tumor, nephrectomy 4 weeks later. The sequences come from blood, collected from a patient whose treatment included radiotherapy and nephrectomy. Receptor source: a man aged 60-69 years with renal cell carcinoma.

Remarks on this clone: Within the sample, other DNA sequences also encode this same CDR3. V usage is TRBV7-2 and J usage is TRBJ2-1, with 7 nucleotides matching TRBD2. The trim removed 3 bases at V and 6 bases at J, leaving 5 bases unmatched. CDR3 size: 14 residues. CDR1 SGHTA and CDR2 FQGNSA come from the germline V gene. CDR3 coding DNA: TGTGCCAGCAGCTTCGGGGGGTTAGGCAATGAGCAGTTCTTC. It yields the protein CASSFGGLGNEQFF.

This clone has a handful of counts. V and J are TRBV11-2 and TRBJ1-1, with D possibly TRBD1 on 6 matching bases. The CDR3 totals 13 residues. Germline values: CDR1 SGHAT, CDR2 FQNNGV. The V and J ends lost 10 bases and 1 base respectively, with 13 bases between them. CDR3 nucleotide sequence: TGTGCCACTGTAGACAGGAGGAACACTGAAGCTTTCTTT. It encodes CATVDRRNTEAFF.

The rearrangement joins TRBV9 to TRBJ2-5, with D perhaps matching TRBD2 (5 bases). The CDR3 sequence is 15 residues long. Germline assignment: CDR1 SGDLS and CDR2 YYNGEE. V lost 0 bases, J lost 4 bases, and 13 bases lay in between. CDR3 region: CASSVEIGRGETQYF. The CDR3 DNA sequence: TGTGCCAGCAGCGTAGAGATAGGGAGAGGAGAGACCCAGTACTTC.